These 15 T cell receptor beta chains were all obtained from the same sample, sequenced in a study of CD8 T cells in ankylosing spondylitis. Using its own MiXCR run on the 5' RACE reads, TCRdb lists one record per CDR3 protein. The table has under 150,000 distinct CDR3 sequences, approximately 9.9% seen once. The sequencing sample was made of blood, either unsorted or a sorted T cell fraction (not recorded which). Every receptor here comes from a male donor with ankylosing spondylitis or in good health (not recorded which).

This clonotype was observed many times. This CDR3 reads CASSGPGLAGDTGELFF. As DNA, the CDR3 is TGTGCCAGCAGTGGGCCGGGACTAGCGGGAGACACCGGGGAGCTGTTTTTT. This chain joins TRBV6-1 and TRBJ2-2, with TRBD2 matching 14 bases. CDR3 length: 17 residues. V lost 4 bases and J lost 3; bases outside the gene matches: 4. Germline assignment: CDR1 MNHNS and CDR2 SASEGT.

This clonotype occurred a few times. The rearrangement uses TRBV7-3 and TRBJ2-7; 7 bases map to TRBD2. The J segment lost 3 bases and the V segment lost 2 bases, leaving 7 bases of the junction unmatched. Germline V gene lookup returns CDR1 SGHTA and CDR2 FQGTGA. This CDR3 contains 15 residues. The CDR3: CASSLHAGAHYEQYF. The CDR3 region has the DNA TGTGCCAGCAGCTTACATGCGGGAGCGCACTACGAGCAGTACTTC.

This clonotype was recorded many times. The J gene is TRBJ2-1, the V gene TRBV7-2, with 8 bases fitting TRBD2. This CDR3 spans 15 amino acids. Germline-derived CDR1 and CDR2 are SGHTA and FQGNSA. Trimming cost V 6 bases and J 0 bases; bases outside gene matches: 4. CDR3 sequence (DNA): TGTGCCAGCAGTACGCTAGCGGGCTCCTACAATGAGCAGTTCTTC. Translated, it gives CASSTLAGSYNEQFF.

The gene calls are TRBV7-2 and TRBJ2-1, with TRBD1 matching 9 bases. Germline values: CDR1 SGHTA, CDR2 FQGNSA. Unmatched junction bases numbered 2, after V lost 1 base and J lost 4 bases. This CDR3 is 15 amino acids long. CDR3 sequence reads: CASSLEQGAYNEQFF. The CDR3 nucleotides read TGTGCCAGCAGCTTAGAACAGGGGGCTTACAATGAGCAGTTCTTC.

Ten or more counts support this clonotype. The rearrangement joins TRBV4-3 to TRBJ2-2; 7 bases align to TRBD2. This CDR3 spans 16 amino acids. Germline V gives CDR1 LGHNA, CDR2 YSLEER. The V gene end was trimmed by 8 bases and the J gene end by 1 base; junction bases not matched to a gene: 10. For the CDR3, the DNA is TGCGCCAGCCCCCAAGGCCTAGCGGAGAACACCGGGGAGCTGTTTTTT. Encoded protein: CASPQGLAENTGELFF.

This clonotype was counted many times. This chain connects TRBV20-1 to TRBJ1-4; possible D gene TRBD1, 5 bases. The CDR3 sequence is 13 residues long. Trimming shortened V by 6 bases and J by 8 bases, and 16 bases separated the two germline ends. Germline CDR1 reads DFQATT; CDR2 reads SNEGSKA (reference sequence). Here the CDR3 DNA reads TGCAGTGCCGATCGACAGCCCGGAGAAAAACTGTTTTTT. This encodes CSADRQPGEKLFF.

Note on this clonotype: A much larger clonotype is one base distant, so this may be a read error. The chain carries TRBV10-3 and TRBJ2-5; D call uncertain. There are 13 residues in the CDR3. Trimming cost V 4 bases and J 3 bases, with 9 bases left between them. Germline V lookup: CDR1 ENHRY, CDR2 SYGVKD. Written as DNA, the CDR3 is TGTGCCATCAGTGTAGACTGGAAAGAGACCCAGTACTTC. Encoded protein: CAISVDWKETQYF.

This clonotype was observed many times. The J gene is TRBJ2-3, the V gene TRBV7-3; 8 bases are shared with TRBD2. V was clipped by 4 bases and J by 0 bases; unmatched bases: 6. Germline values: CDR1 SGHTA, CDR2 FQGTGA. CDR3 length: 16 residues. CDR3 DNA: TGTGCCAGCAGCTATGCGGGAGGCACCAGCACAGATACGCAGTATTTT. Amino acids: CASSYAGGTSTDTQYF.

For this clonotype: A much larger clone lies one base from this, so it may be a read error. The CDR3 DNA reads as TGCAGCGTTAGGGGACTAGCGGGATACTATGAGCAGTTCTTC. Protein: CSVRGLAGYYEQFF. The V call is TRBV29-1, the J call TRBJ2-1, with 13 bases matching TRBD2. Germline loops: CDR1 SQVTM, CDR2 ANQGSEA. With V trimmed by 5 bases and J by 8 bases, 6 bases remained unmatched. The CDR3 is 14 amino acids.

This clonotype was found a few times. The chain has TRBV12-3 or TRBV12-4 and TRBJ1-5; the D gene is possibly TRBD1 (6 bases). With 5 bases removed from V and 3 bases from J, the gap between germline ends came to 8 bases. This CDR3 region has 13 residues. In DNA, the CDR3 is TGTGCCAGCAGTGGACAGCTCAATCAGCCCCAGCATTTT. It encodes CASSGQLNQPQHF.

The CDR3 DNA sequence: TGTGCCAGCAGTGAGACAGGGGACTACGAGCAGTACTTC. Protein sequence: CASSETGDYEQYF. The genes are TRBV2 and TRBJ2-7; 8 nucleotides align to TRBD1. The CDR3 loop spans 13 amino acids. From germline, CDR1 is SNHLY and CDR2 FYNNEI. Trimming removed 3 bases from V and 3 bases from J; junction bases left unmatched: 1.

This rearrangement joins TRBV19 to TRBJ2-7; a weak D match, TRBD1 (5 bases). CDR3 length: 14 amino acids. V was clipped by 4 bases and J by 2 bases, with 12 bases between them. Germline values: CDR1 LNHDA, CDR2 SQIVND (reference sequence). The CDR3 spells CASSTSDRPYEQYF. Written as DNA, the CDR3 is TGTGCCAGTAGTACCTCTGACAGACCCTACGAGCAGTACTTC.

At least ten counts were recorded for this clonotype. The chain employs TRBV27 and TRBJ2-6, with TRBD1 matching 12 bases. The CDR3 sequence is 16 residues long. With 8 bases clipped from V and 2 bases from J, the junction kept 4 bases outside the gene matches. Germline V CDR1 and CDR2: MNHEY, SMNVEV (reference sequence). CDR3 sequence (DNA): TGTGCCAGCGGGACAGGGGGCGCCACTGGGGCCAACGTCCTGACTTTC. It codes for CASGTGGATGANVLTF.

This clonotype was picked up many times. The genes are TRBV5-1 and TRBJ2-7; 9 bases map to TRBD2. CDR1 SGHRS and CDR2 YFSETQ come from the germline V gene. The CDR3 has 15 residues. The V and J ends lost 0 bases and 5 bases, in that order; junction bases with no gene match: 6. CDR3 DNA: TGCGCCAGCAGCTTGGGACTAGCGGTGGTGGACGAGCAGTACTTC. Protein sequence: CASSLGLAVVDEQYF. Full variable domain (remainder filled in from reference TRBV5-1 and TRBJ2-7): KAGVTQTPRYLIKTRGQQVTLSCSPISGHRSVSWYQQTPGQGLQFLFEYFSETQRNKGNFPGRFSGRQFSNSRSEMNVSTLELGDSALYLCASSLGLAVVDEQYFGPGTRLTVT.

This clonotype occurred many times. This chain connects TRBV7-8 to TRBJ2-1, with D unresolved. The CDR3 runs 12 residues. Germline CDR1 SGHVS, CDR2 FQNEAQ. The V end lost 0 bases, the J end lost 14 bases, and 11 bases lay between the germline ends. The DNA for the CDR3 is TGTGCCAGCAGCTTAGCGTCCAGTACAAAGTTCTTC. Protein product: CASSLASSTKFF.